This TCR beta chain is from a study of blood T cell repertoires in COVID-19. Measured with immunoSEQ multiplex PCR; TCRdb has only the in-frame clones, and not every one. This sample has about 150,000 clones, with nearly 85% found just once. The CDR3 is 14 residues long. Germline values: CDR1 SGHTA, CDR2 FQGNSA. V lost 2 bases and J 4 bases, leaving 11 bases between the germline ends. This chain joins TRBV7-2 and TRBJ1-2; D unresolved. The sequenced sample was peripheral blood. The clonotype originates from a human donor in a cohort sampled during active COVID-19. CDR3 residues: CASSLLGRSYGYTF. In DNA, the CDR3 is TGTGCCAGCAGCTTATTGGGCAGGTCCTATGGCTACACCTTC.